The clone carrying this T cell receptor (beta chain) has only a few counts. Its specificity is unknown. This sample was taken from a study of vaccination effects on CD4 cells after COVID-19. The wider study: Pools of viral peptides were used by the ViraFEST assay to expand antigen-specific CD4+ T cells ahead of sequencing. Two-dose BNT162b2 or mRNA-1273 vaccination was given to participants.

Germline assignment: CDR1 KGHDR and CDR2 SFDVKD. The ends lost 1 base at V and 7 bases at J; junction bases unmatched: 8. This CDR3 has 16 residues. Regarding the study as a whole: Marked clonal contraction of both clone types appeared late after vaccination.

Data came from immunoSEQ multiplex PCR; TCRdb stores just in-frame clones and leaves some out. The data show under 40,000 clones, 65% to 70% seen once. It was after 10 days of culture that CD4+ T cells were isolated. The clonotype comes from a human donor who received a COVID-19 vaccine. This specimen consisted of CD4+ T cells from PBMCs cultured without peptide, obtained before COVID-19 vaccination. This chain connects TRBV24-1 to TRBJ1-4; TRBD1 agrees at 7 bases. As DNA, the CDR3 is TGTGCCACCAGTGATTTTATATGGGACAGAGGTGAAAAACTGTTTTTT. Amino acids: CATSDFIWDRGEKLFF.